This T cell receptor (beta chain) was recovered during a study of regulatory T cells in long-lasting Graves disease. For TCR beta, libraries came from iRepertoire HTBI primers and Arm-PCR of CDR3 regions. In TCRdb, the multiplex PCR reads were re-called with MiXCR into one record per CDR3 protein. The sample records 350,000 to 450,000 distinct CDR3 sequences, approximately 25% being singletons. This clonotype was observed many times. Noted time point: persistent/refractory GD, antithyroid drugs over 5 years with positive TRAb. Preparation of the TCR library used RNA extracted from PBMCs. The sample was peripheral blood mononuclear cells (PBMCs), taken when the disease was refractory, from a patient treated with antithyroid drugs. This receptor was obtained from a woman in her forties with Graves disease.

The CDR3 DNA reads TGTGCCAGCAGTTTTGGGGGGGCGGGCTCCTACGAGCAGTACTTC. It codes for CASSFGGAGSYEQYF. The chain is built from TRBV7-6 and TRBJ2-7; TRBD2 is a possible D gene (7 bases). The CDR3 runs 15 residues. Trimming took 6 bases from V and 0 from J, leaving 15 bases between them. Germline V gives CDR1 SGHVS, CDR2 FNYEAQ.